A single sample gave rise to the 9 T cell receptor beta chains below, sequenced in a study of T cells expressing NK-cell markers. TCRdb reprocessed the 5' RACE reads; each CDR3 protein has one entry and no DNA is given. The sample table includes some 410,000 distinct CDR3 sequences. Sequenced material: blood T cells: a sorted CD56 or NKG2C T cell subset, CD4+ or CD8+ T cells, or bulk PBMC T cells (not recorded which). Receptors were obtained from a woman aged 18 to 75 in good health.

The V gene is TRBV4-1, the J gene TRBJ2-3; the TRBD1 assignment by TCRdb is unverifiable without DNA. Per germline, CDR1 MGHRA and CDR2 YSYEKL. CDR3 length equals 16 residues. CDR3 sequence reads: CASSPGQGASTDTQYF.

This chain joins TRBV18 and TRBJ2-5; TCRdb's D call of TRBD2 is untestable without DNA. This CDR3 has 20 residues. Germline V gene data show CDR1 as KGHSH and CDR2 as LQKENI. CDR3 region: CASSPNRLVAGRGSQETQYF.

CDR3 residues: CASGMVDTQYF. The chain uses TRBV6-2 or TRBV6-3 and TRBJ2-3. Germline CDR1 and CDR2: MNHEY and SVGEGT. There are 11 residues in the CDR3.

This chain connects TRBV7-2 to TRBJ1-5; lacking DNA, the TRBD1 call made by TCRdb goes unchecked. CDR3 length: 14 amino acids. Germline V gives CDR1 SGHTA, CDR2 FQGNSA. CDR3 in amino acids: CASSLDQGTWPQHF.

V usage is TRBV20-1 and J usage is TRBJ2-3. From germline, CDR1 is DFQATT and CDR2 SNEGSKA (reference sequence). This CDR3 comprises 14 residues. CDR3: CSARMPGSTDTQYF.

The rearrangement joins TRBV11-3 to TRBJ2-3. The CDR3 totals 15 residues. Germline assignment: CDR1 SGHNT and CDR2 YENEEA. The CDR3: CASSLDGVSRDTQYF.

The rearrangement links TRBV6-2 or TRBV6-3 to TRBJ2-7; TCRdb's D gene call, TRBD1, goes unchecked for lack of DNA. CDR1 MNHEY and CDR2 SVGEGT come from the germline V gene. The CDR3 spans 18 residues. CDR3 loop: CASSKVTARQGGYYEQYF.

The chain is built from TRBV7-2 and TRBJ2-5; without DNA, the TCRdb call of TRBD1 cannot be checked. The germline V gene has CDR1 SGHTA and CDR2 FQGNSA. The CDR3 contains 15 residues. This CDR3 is CASSFERGLQETQYF.

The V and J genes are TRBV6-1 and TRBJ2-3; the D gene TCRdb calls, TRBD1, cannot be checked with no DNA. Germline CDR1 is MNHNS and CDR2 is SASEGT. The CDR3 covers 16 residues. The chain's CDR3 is CASSGRGSSSTDTQYF.